These 26 T cell receptor beta chains were sequenced from one sample in a study of blood T cell repertoires in COVID-19. The method was immunoSEQ multiplex PCR; TCRdb's version includes in-frame clones alone and lacks a portion of them. This table has fewer than 450,000 clones, over 70% appearing once. The sample taken for sequencing was peripheral blood. Receptor source: a woman aged 45-65 years with COVID-19, enrolled during active disease.

J is TRBJ2-1 and V is TRBV19; a possible D gene is TRBD2 (6 bases). Germline CDR1 and CDR2: LNHDA and SQIVND (reference sequence). V gave up 6 bases and J gave up 3 bases, with 18 bases separating them. The CDR3 has 16 residues. The CDR3 spells CASSAPPGVVYNEQFF. The CDR3 coding sequence is TGTGCCAGTAGCGCCCCCCCGGGAGTGGTCTACAATGAGCAGTTCTTC. Full variable domain (outside the CDR3, taken from reference TRBV19 and TRBJ2-1): DGGITQSPKYLFRKEGQNVTLSCEQNLNHDAMYWYRQDPGQGLRLIYYSQIVNDFQKGDIAEGYSVSREKKESFPLTVTSAQKNPTAFYLCASSAPPGVVYNEQFFGPGTRLTVL.

The chain has TRBV5-4 and TRBJ1-2, with D unresolved. Trimming took 1 base from V and 5 from J, leaving 18 bases between them. There are 16 residues in the CDR3. Germline CDR1 SGHNT, CDR2 YYREEE (reference sequence). In DNA form, the CDR3 reads TGTGCCAGCAGCTTGTCAGCGGCAAAAAGGAGGTATGGCTACACCTTC. Its translation: CASSLSAAKRRYGYTF.

V is TRBV6-6 and J is TRBJ1-5; D is possibly TRBD1 (5 bases). Germline assignment: CDR1 MNHNY and CDR2 SVGAGI (reference sequence). V was cut by 0 bases and J by 7 bases, with 10 bases left in between. This CDR3 is built from 14 residues. DNA for the CDR3: TGTGCCAGCAGTTACTCAGGGGCAGAGCAGCCCCAGCATTTT. Its translation is CASSYSGAEQPQHF.

This clone was picked up one time. The CDR3 here is CASSPRDNYGYTF. The DNA for the CDR3 is TGTGCCAGCAGTCCCAGGGATAACTATGGCTACACCTTC. The chain uses TRBV12-3 or TRBV12-4 and TRBJ1-2; maybe TRBD1 (5 bases). There are 13 residues in the CDR3. V was pared by 5 bases and J by 1 base, with 8 bases between.

The chain has TRBV11-3 and TRBJ2-7; 13 nucleotides align to TRBD2. The CDR3 sequence is 17 residues long. CDR1 is SGHNT and CDR2 is YENEEA in the germline V gene. V lost 0 bases to trimming and J lost 7 bases; unmatched junction nucleotides: 9. The CDR3 spells CASSLDPRTSGSWEQYF. CDR3 nucleotide sequence: TGTGCCAGCAGCTTAGATCCCCGGACTAGCGGGAGTTGGGAGCAGTACTTC.

CDR3 DNA sequence: TGTGCCAGCAGCTCGACTAGCGGGCAGGAGACCCAGTACTTC. Its translation is CASSSTSGQETQYF. The rearrangement joins TRBV7-2 to TRBJ2-5, with 10 positions matching TRBD2. This CDR3 spans 14 amino acids. Per the germline V gene, CDR1 is SGHTA and CDR2 is FQGNSA. The V and J ends lost 4 bases and 5 bases, in that order; junction bases with no gene match: 4.

The chain couples TRBV7-2 to TRBJ1-1, with a weak D call TRBD1 (6 bases). CDR1 is SGHTA, CDR2 FQGNSA, per germline. The V gene lost 2 bases and the J gene lost 3 bases, with 13 bases spanning the gap. The CDR3 is made up of 15 amino acids. The CDR3 is CASSLTSGVYTEAFF. The CDR3 DNA follows: TGTGCCAGCAGCTTAACCTCAGGGGTGTACACTGAAGCTTTCTTT.

The chain carries TRBV9 and TRBJ2-7; 7 bases align to TRBD2. Germline V CDR1 and CDR2: SGDLS, YYNGEE. This CDR3 has 15 amino acids. Trimming took 3 bases from V and 3 from J; bases not matched to a gene: 9. The CDR3 here is CASSEGTGGVYEQYF. The CDR3 nucleotides are TGTGCCAGCAGCGAGGGGACGGGAGGCGTCTACGAGCAGTACTTC.

This rearrangement joins TRBV7-2 to TRBJ1-1; 7 nucleotides agree with TRBD1. CDR3 length: 18 amino acids. Trimming took 0 bases from V and 0 from J; bases not matched to a gene: 10. Germline V gives CDR1 SGHTA, CDR2 FQGNSA. The CDR3 DNA follows: TGTGCCAGCAGCTTAGCCGGGACAGCGATTATCATGAACACTGAAGCTTTCTTT. Its translation is CASSLAGTAIIMNTEAFF.

This chain joins TRBV29-1 and TRBJ2-7; a possible D gene is TRBD1 (5 bases). Germline V gene data show CDR1 as SQVTM and CDR2 as ANQGSEA. CDR3 size: 12 residues. Trimming cost V 3 bases and J 5 bases, with 11 bases left between them. CDR3 protein: CSVDGQGDEQYF. The CDR3 bases are TGCAGCGTTGATGGGCAGGGCGACGAGCAGTACTTC.

The chain employs TRBV4-3 and TRBJ2-1; 12 nucleotides align to TRBD2. CDR3 length: 16 residues. Per the germline V gene, CDR1 is LGHNA and CDR2 is YSLEER. Unmatched junction bases numbered 4, after V lost 3 bases and J lost 4 bases. The CDR3 sequence: CASSQLGLAGYNEQFF. Written as DNA, the CDR3 is TGCGCCAGCAGCCAGCTCGGACTAGCGGGATACAATGAGCAGTTCTTC.

CDR3 nucleotide sequence: TGTGCCACCAGCAACAACCCCGGACAGGGGGCGCGAAACGAGCAGTACTTC. Translation gives CATSNNPGQGARNEQYF. This chain links TRBV15 with TRBJ2-7; 11 bases are shared with TRBD1. With 4 bases clipped from V and 5 bases from J, the junction kept 13 bases outside the gene matches. The CDR3 spans 17 residues. CDR1 and CDR2 (germline): LNHNV, YYDKDF (reference sequence).

This clone was picked up one time. J is TRBJ1-1 and V is TRBV10-1; D remains ambiguous. Trimming took 6 bases from V and 0 from J, leaving 2 bases between them. This CDR3 contains 11 residues. Germline-derived CDR1 and CDR2 are WNHNN and SYGVQD (reference sequence). CDR3 in amino acids: CASSMNTEAFF. The CDR3 DNA sequence: TGCGCCAGCAGCATGAACACTGAAGCTTTCTTT.

This clone was observed a single time. This sequence joins TRBV19 and TRBJ2-5; TRBD1 matches 7 bases. This CDR3 contains 15 residues. J was trimmed by 1 base and V by 4 bases; bases with no gene match: 6. Germline values: CDR1 LNHDA, CDR2 SQIVND (reference sequence). CDR3 nucleotides: TGTGCCAGTAGTACAGGACAGGTCGGCCAAGAGACCCAGTACTTC. Protein sequence: CASSTGQVGQETQYF. Together with reference TRBV19 and TRBJ2-5, the CDR3 gives the full variable domain: DGGITQSPKYLFRKEGQNVTLSCEQNLNHDAMYWYRQDPGQGLRLIYYSQIVNDFQKGDIAEGYSVSREKKESFPLTVTSAQKNPTAFYLCASSTGQVGQETQYFGPGTRLLVL.

This chain links TRBV5-5 with TRBJ1-1, with 8 bases lining up with TRBD1. This CDR3 region has 16 residues. Germline V CDR1 and CDR2: SGHKS, YYEKEE (reference sequence). V lost 3 bases, J lost 1 base, and 8 bases stayed unmatched. The CDR3 coding sequence is TGTGCCAGCAGCTCAACCTGGACAGGGAAGAACACTGAAGCTTTCTTT. Amino acids: CASSSTWTGKNTEAFF.

This clone was seen only once. This rearrangement joins TRBV6-5 to TRBJ2-3, with 10 nucleotides matching TRBD1. CDR1 is MNHEY and CDR2 is SVGAGI in the germline V gene. V gave up 6 bases and J gave up 3 bases; unmatched junction bases: 6. The CDR3 is made up of 15 amino acids. Here the CDR3 reads CASRARQGATDTQYF. CDR3 sequence (DNA): TGTGCCAGCAGAGCTAGACAGGGGGCAACAGATACGCAGTATTTT.

V usage is TRBV13 and J usage is TRBJ2-1; TRBD2 aligns across 12 bases. The CDR3 contains 18 residues. Germline CDR1 is PRHDT and CDR2 is FYEKMQ (reference sequence). The junction had 16 bases not matched to a gene; V was cut back by 5 bases and J by 8 bases. In nucleotides, the CDR3 is TGTGCCAGCAGCCGCGTTCCTAGCGGGGGGGTAAATTTGGATGAGCAGTTCTTC. Translating gives CASSRVPSGGVNLDEQFF.

This sequence joins TRBV27 and TRBJ2-7, with 7 bases lining up with TRBD1. Germline V CDR1 and CDR2: MNHEY, SMNVEV (reference sequence). J was trimmed by 3 bases and V by 3 bases; bases with no gene match: 2. The CDR3 is made up of 13 amino acids. The CDR3 nucleotides are TGTGCCAGCAGTTTGACAGGGCTCTACGAGCAGTACTTC. Translated, it gives CASSLTGLYEQYF.

The chain combines TRBV7-9 with TRBJ2-7; perhaps TRBD2 as D (6 bases). Trimming took 1 base from V and 5 from J, leaving 12 bases between them. The CDR3 covers 14 residues. Germline V gene lookup returns CDR1 SEHNR and CDR2 FQNEAQ (reference sequence). CDR3 nucleotide sequence: TGTGCCAGCAGCTTAGAAACCCGCGGGAACGAGCAGTACTTC. Its protein product is CASSLETRGNEQYF.

The chain employs TRBV7-2 and TRBJ2-7; 9 positions agree with TRBD1. This CDR3 has 14 residues. Germline values: CDR1 SGHTA, CDR2 FQGNSA. V gave up 4 bases and J gave up 0 bases; unmatched junction bases: 1. CDR3 residues: CASSSTGGSYEQYF. DNA of the CDR3: TGTGCCAGCAGCTCGACAGGGGGCTCCTACGAGCAGTACTTC.

This sequence joins TRBV5-1 and TRBJ1-1, with 7 nucleotides matching TRBD1. Trimming took 2 bases from V and 8 from J; bases not matched to a gene: 9. This CDR3 comprises 14 residues. The V gene's germline CDR1 is SGHRS and CDR2 YFSETQ. The CDR3 DNA reads TGCGCCAGCAGCTTCGCGGACAGGTTCGGAGAAGCTTTCTTT. Its translation: CASSFADRFGEAFF.

The chain recombines TRBV3-1 (or the pseudogene TRBV3-2) with TRBJ2-7, with 10 bases aligning to TRBD1. V was pared by 4 bases and J by 4 bases, with 10 bases of the junction left unmatched. Germline V CDR1 and CDR2: LGHDT, YNNKEL (reference sequence). CDR3 length: 16 residues. Here the CDR3 DNA reads TGTGCCAGCAGCCCTCGACAGGGGGCCCTTGAGTACGAGCAGTACTTC. Protein product: CASSPRQGALEYEQYF.

The chain links TRBV5-8 to TRBJ1-2; TRBD1 aligns across 10 bases. Per the germline V gene, CDR1 is SGHTS and CDR2 is YDEGEE. The V and J ends lost 6 bases and 4 bases, in that order; junction bases with no gene match: 6. The length of the CDR3 is 14 residues. The CDR3: CASTGQGDGYGYTF. The CDR3 coding sequence is TGTGCCAGCACCGGACAGGGGGATGGCTATGGCTACACCTTC.

This clone was recorded once. The chain is built from TRBV5-1 and TRBJ1-2; 8 nucleotides line up with TRBD1. In germline, CDR1 is SGHRS, CDR2 YFSETQ. The CDR3 sequence is 16 residues long. The trim removed 0 bases at V and 4 bases at J, leaving 8 bases unmatched. Here the CDR3 reads CASSLVPGQAGYGYTF. The DNA for the CDR3 is TGCGCCAGCAGCTTGGTCCCGGGACAGGCGGGCTATGGCTACACCTTC.

V and J are TRBV2 and TRBJ2-1; 9 bases match TRBD2. Germline V lookup: CDR1 SNHLY, CDR2 FYNNEI. The CDR3 is 15 amino acids. With V trimmed by 4 bases and J by 8 bases, 9 bases remained unmatched. The CDR3 is CASSVLRGRAYEQFF. The CDR3 DNA is TGTGCCAGCAGTGTATTACGCGGGAGGGCCTATGAGCAGTTCTTC. Full variable domain (rest looked up from reference TRBV2 and TRBJ2-1): EPEVTQTPSHQVTQMGQEVILRCVPISNHLYFYWYRQILGQKVEFLVSFYNNEISEKSEIFDDQFSVERPDGSNFTLKIRSTKLEDSAMYFCASSVLRGRAYEQFFGPGTRLTVL.

Note on this clone: The sample contains more than one DNA sequence encoding this CDR3. The rearrangement links TRBV6-2 or TRBV6-3 to TRBJ1-1; D unresolved. The V end lost 5 bases, the J end lost 0 bases, and 13 bases lay between the germline ends. Germline assignment: CDR1 MNHEY and CDR2 SVGEGT. The CDR3 covers 15 residues. The CDR3 sequence is CASSPPGSMNTEAFF. DNA of the CDR3: TGTGCCAGCAGTCCACCGGGGTCAATGAACACTGAAGCTTTCTTT.